This T cell receptor beta chain is from a study of blood T cell repertoires in COVID-19. Study summary: The United States, Italy and Spain provided the acute and convalescent COVID-19 samples. T cells, B-cell-depleted T cells, or PBMCs supplied cDNA or gDNA.

Original methodology: How many nucleated cells were present was estimated from reference gene primer amplification. Here immunoSEQ multiplex PCR was the method, and the copy in TCRdb shows in-frame clones only, minus some. The V and J calls and the clone size are those of that table, but D and trimming were determined from the DNA. The table lists fewer than 200,000 clones, roughly 75% of them singletons, with roughly 6.8% in the top ten. This CDR3 has 12 residues. Deletions cut 6 bases from V and 4 bases from J, with 7 bases between. Germline CDR1 reads SEHNR; CDR2 reads FQNEAQ (reference sequence).

This chain joins TRBV7-9 and TRBJ1-5, with D unclear. The sequencing sample was made of peripheral blood. The sequence came from a man between 65 and 80 years old with active or convalescent COVID-19. The CDR3: CASSLPNQPQHF. CDR3 DNA: TGTGCCAGCAGTTTACCTAATCAGCCCCAGCATTTT.